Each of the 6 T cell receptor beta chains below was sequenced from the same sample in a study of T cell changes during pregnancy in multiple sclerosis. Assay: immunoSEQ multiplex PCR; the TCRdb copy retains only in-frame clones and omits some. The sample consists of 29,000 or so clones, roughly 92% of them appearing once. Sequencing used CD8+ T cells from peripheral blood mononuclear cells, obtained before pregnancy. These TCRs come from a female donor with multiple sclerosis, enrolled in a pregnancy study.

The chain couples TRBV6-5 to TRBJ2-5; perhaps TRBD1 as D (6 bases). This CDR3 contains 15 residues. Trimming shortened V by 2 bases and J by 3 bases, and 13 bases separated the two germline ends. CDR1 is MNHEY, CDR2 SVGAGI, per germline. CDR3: CASSYGSGEKETQYF. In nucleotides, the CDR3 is TGTGCCAGCAGTTACGGGTCAGGGGAGAAAGAGACCCAGTACTTC.

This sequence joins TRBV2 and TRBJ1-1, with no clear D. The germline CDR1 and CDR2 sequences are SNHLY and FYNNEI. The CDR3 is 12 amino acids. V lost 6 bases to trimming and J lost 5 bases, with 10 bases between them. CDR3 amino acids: CASRSGRTEAFF. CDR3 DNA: TGTGCCAGCAGGTCTGGGAGAACTGAAGCTTTCTTT.

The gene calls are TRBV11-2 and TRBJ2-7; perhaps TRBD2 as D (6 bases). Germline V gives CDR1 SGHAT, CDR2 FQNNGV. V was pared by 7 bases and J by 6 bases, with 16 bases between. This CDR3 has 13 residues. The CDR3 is CASTKVQGGEQYF. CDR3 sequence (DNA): TGTGCCAGCACGAAGGTCCAGGGAGGCGAGCAGTACTTC.

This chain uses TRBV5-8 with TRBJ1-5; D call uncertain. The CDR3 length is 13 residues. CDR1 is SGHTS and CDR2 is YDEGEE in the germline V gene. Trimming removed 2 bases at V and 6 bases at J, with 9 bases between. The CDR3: CASSFPRSQPQHF. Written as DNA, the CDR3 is TGTGCCAGCAGCTTTCCCAGATCTCAGCCCCAGCATTTT.

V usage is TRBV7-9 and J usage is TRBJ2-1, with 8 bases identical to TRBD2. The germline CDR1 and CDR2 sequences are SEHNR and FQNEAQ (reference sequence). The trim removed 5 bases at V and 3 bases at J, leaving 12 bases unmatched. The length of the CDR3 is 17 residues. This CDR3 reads CASSPLPERGNYNEQFF. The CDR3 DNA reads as TGTGCCAGCAGCCCCCTGCCCGAGCGGGGGAACTACAATGAGCAGTTCTTC. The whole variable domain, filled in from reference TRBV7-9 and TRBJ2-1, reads DTGVSQNPRHKITKRGQNVTFRCDPISEHNRLYWYRQTLGQGPEFLTYFQNEAQLEKSRLLSDRFSAERPKGSFSTLEIQRTEQGDSAMYLCASSPLPERGNYNEQFFGPGTRLTVL.

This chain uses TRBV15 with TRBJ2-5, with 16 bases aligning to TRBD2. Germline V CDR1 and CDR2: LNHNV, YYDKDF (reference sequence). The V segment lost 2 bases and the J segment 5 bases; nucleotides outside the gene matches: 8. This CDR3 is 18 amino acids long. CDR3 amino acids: CATSRFPGTSGRGETQYF. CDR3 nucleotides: TGTGCCACCAGCAGATTCCCGGGGACTAGCGGGAGGGGGGAGACCCAGTACTTC.